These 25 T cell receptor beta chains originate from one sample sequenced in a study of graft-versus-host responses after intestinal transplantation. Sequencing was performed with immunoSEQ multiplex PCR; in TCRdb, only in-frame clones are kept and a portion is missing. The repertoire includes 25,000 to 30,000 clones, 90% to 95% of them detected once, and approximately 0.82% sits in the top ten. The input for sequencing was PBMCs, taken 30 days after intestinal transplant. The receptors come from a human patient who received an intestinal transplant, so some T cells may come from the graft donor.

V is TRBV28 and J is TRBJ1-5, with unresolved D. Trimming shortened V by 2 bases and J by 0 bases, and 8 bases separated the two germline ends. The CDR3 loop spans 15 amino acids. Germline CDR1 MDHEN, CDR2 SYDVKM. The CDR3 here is CASSLSGYSNQPQHF. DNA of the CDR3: TGTGCCAGCAGTTTAAGTGGCTATAGCAATCAGCCCCAGCATTTT.

The chain's CDR3 is CASSPLSGAGETQYF. The CDR3 region has the DNA TGTGCCAGCTCACCCCTTAGCGGGGCGGGAGAGACCCAGTACTTC. The V and J genes are TRBV18 and TRBJ2-5, with TRBD2 matching 8 bases. The junction had 7 bases not matched to a gene; V was cut back by 3 bases and J by 4 bases. Germline CDR1 KGHSH, CDR2 LQKENI. The CDR3 is 15 residues long.

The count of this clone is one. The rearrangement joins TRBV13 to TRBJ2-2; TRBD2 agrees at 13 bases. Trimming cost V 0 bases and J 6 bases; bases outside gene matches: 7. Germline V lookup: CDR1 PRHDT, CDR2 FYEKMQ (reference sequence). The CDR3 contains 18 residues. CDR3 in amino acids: CASSLGWTSGSKSGELFF. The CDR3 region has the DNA TGTGCCAGCAGCTTAGGGTGGACTAGCGGGAGTAAATCCGGGGAGCTGTTTTTT.

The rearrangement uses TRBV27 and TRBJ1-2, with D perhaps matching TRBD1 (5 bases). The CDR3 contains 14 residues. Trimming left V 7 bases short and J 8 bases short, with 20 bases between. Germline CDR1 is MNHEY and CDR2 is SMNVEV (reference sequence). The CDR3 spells CASTSDAGGGGYTF. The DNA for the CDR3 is TGTGCCAGCACCTCAGATGCCGGGGGTGGGGGCTACACCTTC.

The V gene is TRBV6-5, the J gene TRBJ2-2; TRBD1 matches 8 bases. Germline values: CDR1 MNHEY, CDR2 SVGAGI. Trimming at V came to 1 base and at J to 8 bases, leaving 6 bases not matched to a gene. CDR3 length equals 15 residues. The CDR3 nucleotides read TGTGCCAGCAGTTACTATGACAGGGGAACTGGGGAGCTGTTTTTT. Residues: CASSYYDRGTGELFF.

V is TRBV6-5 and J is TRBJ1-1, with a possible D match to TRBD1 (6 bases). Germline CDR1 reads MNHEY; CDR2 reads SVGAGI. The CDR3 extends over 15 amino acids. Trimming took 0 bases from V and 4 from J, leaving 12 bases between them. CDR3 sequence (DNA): TGTGCCAGCAGTTACTCGCAGGGGTTGACCACTGAAGCTTTCTTT. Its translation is CASSYSQGLTTEAFF.

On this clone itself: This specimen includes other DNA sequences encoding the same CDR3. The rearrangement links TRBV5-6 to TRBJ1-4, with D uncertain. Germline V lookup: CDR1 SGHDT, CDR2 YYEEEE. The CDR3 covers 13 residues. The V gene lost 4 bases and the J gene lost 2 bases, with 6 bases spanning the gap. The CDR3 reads CASSPATNEKLFF. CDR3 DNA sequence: TGTGCCAGCAGCCCGGCCACTAATGAAAAACTGTTTTTT.

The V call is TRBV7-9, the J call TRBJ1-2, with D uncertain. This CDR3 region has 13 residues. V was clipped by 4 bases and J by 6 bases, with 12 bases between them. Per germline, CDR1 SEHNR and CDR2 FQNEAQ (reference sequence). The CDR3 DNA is TGTGCCAGCAGCTCGGTCCGAGGAGATGGCTACACCTTC. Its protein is CASSSVRGDGYTF.

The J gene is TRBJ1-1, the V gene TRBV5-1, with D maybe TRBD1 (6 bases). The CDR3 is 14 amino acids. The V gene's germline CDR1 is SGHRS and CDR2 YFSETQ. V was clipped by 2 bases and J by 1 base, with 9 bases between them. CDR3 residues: CASSLWGPNTEAFF. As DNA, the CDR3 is TGCGCCAGCAGCTTATGGGGGCCGAACACTGAAGCTTTCTTT.

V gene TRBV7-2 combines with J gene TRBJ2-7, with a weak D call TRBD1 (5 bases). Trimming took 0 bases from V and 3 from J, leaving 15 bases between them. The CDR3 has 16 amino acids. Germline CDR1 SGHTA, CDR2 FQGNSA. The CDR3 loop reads CASSLAQSGWVYEQYF. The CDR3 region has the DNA TGTGCCAGCAGCTTAGCCCAGTCAGGGTGGGTCTACGAGCAGTACTTC. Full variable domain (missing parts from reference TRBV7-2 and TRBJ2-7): GAGVSQSPSNKVTEKGKDVELRCDPISGHTALYWYRQSLGQGLEFLIYFQGNSAPDKSGLPSDRFSAERTGGSVSTLTIQRTQQEDSAVYLCASSLAQSGWVYEQYFGPGTRLTVT.

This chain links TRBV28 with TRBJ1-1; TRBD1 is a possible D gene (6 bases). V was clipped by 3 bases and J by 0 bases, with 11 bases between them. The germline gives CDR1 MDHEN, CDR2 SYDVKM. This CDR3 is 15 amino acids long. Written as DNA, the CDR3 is TGTGCCAGCAGTTTTTTAGACAGGCTGAACACTGAAGCTTTCTTT. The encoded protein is CASSFLDRLNTEAFF. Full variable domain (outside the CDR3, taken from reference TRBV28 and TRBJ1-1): DVKVTQSSRYLVKRTGEKVFLECVQDMDHENMFWYRQDPGLGLRLIYFSYDVKMKEKGDIPEGYSVSREKKERFSLILESASTNQTSMYLCASSFLDRLNTEAFFGQGTRLTVV.

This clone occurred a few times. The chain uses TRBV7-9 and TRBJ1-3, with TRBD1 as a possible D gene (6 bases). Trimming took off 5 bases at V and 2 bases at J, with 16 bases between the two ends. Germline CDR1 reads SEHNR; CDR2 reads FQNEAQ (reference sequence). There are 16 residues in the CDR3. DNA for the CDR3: TGTGCCAGCAGCCCCTCGCGGGGGGCGGCTGGAAACACCATATATTTT. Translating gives CASSPSRGAAGNTIYF. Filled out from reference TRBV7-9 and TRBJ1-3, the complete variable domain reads DTGVSQNPRHKITKRGQNVTFRCDPISEHNRLYWYRQTLGQGPEFLTYFQNEAQLEKSRLLSDRFSAERPKGSFSTLEIQRTEQGDSAMYLCASSPSRGAAGNTIYFGEGSWLTVV.

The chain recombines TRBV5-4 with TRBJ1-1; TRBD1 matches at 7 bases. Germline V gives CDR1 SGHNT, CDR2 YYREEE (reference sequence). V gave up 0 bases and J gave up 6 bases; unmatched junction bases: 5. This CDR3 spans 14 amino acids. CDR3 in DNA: TGTGCCAGCAGCTTGGAAGGGGGCGCCTCTGAAGCTTTCTTT. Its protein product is CASSLEGGASEAFF.

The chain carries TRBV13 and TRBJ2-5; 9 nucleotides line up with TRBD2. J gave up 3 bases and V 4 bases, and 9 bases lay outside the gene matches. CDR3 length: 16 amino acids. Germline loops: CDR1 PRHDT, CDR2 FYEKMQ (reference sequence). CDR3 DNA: TGTGCCAGCAGCTCCCTCCAAGTAGCGGGGGAAGAGACCCAGTACTTC. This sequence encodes CASSSLQVAGEETQYF.

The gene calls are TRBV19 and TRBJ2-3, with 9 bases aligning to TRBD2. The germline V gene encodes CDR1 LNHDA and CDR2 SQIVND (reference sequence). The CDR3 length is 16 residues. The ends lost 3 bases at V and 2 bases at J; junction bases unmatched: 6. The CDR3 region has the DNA TGTGCCAGTAGTATTCGGACTAGCGCTTACACAGATACGCAGTATTTT. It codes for CASSIRTSAYTDTQYF.

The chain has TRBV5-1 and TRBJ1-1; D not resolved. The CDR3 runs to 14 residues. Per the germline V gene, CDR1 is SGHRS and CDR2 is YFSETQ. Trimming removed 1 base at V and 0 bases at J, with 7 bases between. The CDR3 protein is CASSLWALNTEAFF. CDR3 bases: TGCGCCAGCAGCTTGTGGGCCTTGAACACTGAAGCTTTCTTT.

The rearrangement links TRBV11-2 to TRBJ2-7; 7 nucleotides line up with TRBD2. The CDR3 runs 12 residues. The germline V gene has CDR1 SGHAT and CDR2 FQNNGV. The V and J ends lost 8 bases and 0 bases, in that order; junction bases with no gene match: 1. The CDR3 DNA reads TGTGCCAGCCGGACTAGCTCCTACGAGCAGTACTTC. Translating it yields CASRTSSYEQYF.

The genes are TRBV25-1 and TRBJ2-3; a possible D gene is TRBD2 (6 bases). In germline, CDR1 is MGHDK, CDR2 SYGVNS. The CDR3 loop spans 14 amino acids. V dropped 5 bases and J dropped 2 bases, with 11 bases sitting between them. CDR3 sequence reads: CASSYPGVTDTQYF. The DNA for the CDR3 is TGTGCCAGCAGTTACCCGGGGGTCACAGATACGCAGTATTTT.

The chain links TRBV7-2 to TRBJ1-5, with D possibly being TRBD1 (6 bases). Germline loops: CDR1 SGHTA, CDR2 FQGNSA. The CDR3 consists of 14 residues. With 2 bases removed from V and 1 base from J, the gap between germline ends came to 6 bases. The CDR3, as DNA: TGTGCCAGCAGCTTACAGGGGAGCAATCAGCCCCAGCATTTT. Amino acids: CASSLQGSNQPQHF.

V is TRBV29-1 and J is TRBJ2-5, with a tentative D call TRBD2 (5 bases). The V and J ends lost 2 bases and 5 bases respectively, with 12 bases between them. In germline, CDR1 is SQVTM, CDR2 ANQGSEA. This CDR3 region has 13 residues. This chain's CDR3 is CSVEMRVGETQYF. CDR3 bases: TGCAGCGTTGAAATGAGGGTGGGGGAGACCCAGTACTTC.

The CDR3 DNA reads as TGTGCCAGCAGTTCTCGTCCCCGCCATGAAAAACTGTTTTTT. Translated, it gives CASSSRPRHEKLFF. This sequence joins TRBV6-1 and TRBJ1-4; D is uncertain. The CDR3 extends over 14 amino acids. CDR1 is MNHNS, CDR2 SASEGT, per germline. V dropped 5 bases and J dropped 6 bases, with 13 bases sitting between them.

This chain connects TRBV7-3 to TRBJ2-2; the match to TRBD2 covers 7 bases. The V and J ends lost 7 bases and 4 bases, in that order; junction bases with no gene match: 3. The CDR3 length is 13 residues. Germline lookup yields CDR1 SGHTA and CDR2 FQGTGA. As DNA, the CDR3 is TGTGCCAGCACACGGGGGGTCACCGGGGAGCTGTTTTTT. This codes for CASTRGVTGELFF.

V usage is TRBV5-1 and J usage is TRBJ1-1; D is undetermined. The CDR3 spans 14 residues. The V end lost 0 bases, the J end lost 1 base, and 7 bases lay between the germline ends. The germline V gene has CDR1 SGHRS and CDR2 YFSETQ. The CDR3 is CASSLAAANTEAFF. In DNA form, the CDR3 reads TGCGCCAGCAGCTTGGCGGCAGCGAACACTGAAGCTTTCTTT.

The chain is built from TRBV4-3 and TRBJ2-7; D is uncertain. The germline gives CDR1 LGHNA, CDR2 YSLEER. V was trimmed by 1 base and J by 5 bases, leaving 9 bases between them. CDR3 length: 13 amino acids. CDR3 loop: CASSQGFGDEQYF. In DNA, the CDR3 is TGCGCCAGCAGCCAAGGATTTGGAGACGAGCAGTACTTC.

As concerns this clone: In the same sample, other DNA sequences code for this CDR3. The CDR3: CASRADRGETQYF. CDR3 nucleotide sequence: TGTGCCAGCAGGGCGGACAGGGGCGAGACCCAGTACTTC. The genes are TRBV28 and TRBJ2-5; TRBD1 matches 9 bases. This CDR3 spans 13 amino acids. V shed 6 bases, J shed 5 bases, and the junction held 4 bases outside the gene matches. Per the germline V gene, CDR1 is MDHEN and CDR2 is SYDVKM.